This T cell receptor (beta chain) was captured by sequencing in a study of pediatric ulcerative colitis. The sample holds one count of this clone. The antigen remains unidentified. With 0 bases removed from V and 2 bases from J, the gap between germline ends came to 13 bases. CDR3 length: 16 residues. Germline V CDR1 and CDR2: SGHRS, YFSETQ. Overall study findings and caveats: Blood samples from a couple of patients yielded substantially fewer templates and were excluded from blood-rectal overlap analysis.

Samples were sequenced at Survey level, maximum 500,000 reads. Produced via immunoSEQ multiplex PCR; TCRdb's table is partial and in-frame only. The sample consists of 30,000 to 45,000 clones, around four fifths of them appearing once. What was sequenced was blood. The J gene is TRBJ2-3, the V gene TRBV5-1; the D gene is possibly TRBD2 (5 bases). This clonotype was sampled from a girl aged 10 to 17 with moderate ulcerative colitis. The chain's CDR3 is CASSLEVRGPTDTQYF. In DNA, the CDR3 is TGCGCCAGCAGCTTGGAGGTCCGCGGGCCCACAGATACGCAGTATTTT.